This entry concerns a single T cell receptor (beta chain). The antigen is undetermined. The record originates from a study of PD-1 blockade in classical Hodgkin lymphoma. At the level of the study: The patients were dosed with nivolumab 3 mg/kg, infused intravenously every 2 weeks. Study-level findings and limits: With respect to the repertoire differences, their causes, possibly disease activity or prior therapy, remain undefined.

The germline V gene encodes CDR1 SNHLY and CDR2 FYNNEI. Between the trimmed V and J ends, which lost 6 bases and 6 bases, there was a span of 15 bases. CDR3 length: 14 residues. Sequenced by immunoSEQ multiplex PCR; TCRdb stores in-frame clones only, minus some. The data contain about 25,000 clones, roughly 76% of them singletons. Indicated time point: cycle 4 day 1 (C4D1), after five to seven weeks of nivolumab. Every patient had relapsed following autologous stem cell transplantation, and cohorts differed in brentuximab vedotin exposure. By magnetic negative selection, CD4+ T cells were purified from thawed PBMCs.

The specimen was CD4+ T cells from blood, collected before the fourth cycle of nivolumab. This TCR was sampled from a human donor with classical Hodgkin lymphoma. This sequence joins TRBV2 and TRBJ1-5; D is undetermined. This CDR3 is CASRPDLWGQPQHF. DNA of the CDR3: TGTGCCAGCAGGCCGGACCTTTGGGGTCAGCCCCAGCATTTT.